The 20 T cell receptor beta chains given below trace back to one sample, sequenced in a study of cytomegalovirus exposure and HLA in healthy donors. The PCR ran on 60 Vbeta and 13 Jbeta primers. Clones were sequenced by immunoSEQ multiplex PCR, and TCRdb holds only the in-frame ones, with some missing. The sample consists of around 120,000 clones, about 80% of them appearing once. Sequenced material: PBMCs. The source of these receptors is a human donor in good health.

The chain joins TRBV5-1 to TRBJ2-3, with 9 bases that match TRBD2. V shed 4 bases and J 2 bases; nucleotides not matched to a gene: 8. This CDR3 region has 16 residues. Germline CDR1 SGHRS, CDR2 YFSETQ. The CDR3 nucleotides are TGCGCCAGCAGCCCCCAAGCGGGGGGTTTCACAGATACGCAGTATTTT. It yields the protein CASSPQAGGFTDTQYF.

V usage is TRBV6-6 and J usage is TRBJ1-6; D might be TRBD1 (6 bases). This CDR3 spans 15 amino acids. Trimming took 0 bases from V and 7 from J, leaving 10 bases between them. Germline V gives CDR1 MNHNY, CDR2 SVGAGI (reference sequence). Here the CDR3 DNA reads TGTGCCAGCAGTTACTCTACAGGGAACAATTCACCCCTCCACTTT. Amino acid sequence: CASSYSTGNNSPLHF.

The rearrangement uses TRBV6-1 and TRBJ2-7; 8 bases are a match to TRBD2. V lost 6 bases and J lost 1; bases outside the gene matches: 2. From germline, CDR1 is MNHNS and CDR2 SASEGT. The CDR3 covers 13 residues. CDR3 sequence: CASSAGGSYEQYF. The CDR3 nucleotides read TGTGCCAGCAGCGCGGGGGGATCCTACGAGCAGTACTTC.

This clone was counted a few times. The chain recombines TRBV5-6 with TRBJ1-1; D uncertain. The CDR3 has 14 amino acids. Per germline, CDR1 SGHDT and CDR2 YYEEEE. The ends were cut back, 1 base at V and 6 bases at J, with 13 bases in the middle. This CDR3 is CASSLLAVTPEAFF. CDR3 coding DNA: TGTGCCAGCAGCTTGTTGGCTGTAACCCCTGAAGCTTTCTTT.

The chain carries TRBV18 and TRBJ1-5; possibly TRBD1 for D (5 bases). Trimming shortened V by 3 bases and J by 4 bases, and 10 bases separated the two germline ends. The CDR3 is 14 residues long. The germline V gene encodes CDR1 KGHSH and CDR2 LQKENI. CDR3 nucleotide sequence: TGTGCCAGCTCACCGGGGCAGGATAATCAGCCCCAGCATTTT. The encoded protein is CASSPGQDNQPQHF.

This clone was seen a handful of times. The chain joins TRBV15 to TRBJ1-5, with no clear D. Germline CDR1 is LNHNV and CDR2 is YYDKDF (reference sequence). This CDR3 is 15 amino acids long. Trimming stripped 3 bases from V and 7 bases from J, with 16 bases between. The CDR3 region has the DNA TGTGCCACCAGCAGGGAGCATACCCGGGGACAGCCCCAGCATTTT. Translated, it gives CATSREHTRGQPQHF.

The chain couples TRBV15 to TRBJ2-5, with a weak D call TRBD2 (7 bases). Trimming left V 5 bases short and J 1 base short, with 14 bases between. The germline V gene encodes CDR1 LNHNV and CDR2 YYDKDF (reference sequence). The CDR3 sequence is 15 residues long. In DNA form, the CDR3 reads TGTGCCACCAGCTCCATCGGGGGGCTCCAAGAGACCCAGTACTTC. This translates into CATSSIGGLQETQYF.

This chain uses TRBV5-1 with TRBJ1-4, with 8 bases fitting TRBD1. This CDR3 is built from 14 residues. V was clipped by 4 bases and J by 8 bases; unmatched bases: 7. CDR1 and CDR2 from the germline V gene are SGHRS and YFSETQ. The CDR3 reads CASSHGQGYEKLFF. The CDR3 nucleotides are TGCGCCAGCAGCCACGGACAGGGATACGAAAAACTGTTTTTT.

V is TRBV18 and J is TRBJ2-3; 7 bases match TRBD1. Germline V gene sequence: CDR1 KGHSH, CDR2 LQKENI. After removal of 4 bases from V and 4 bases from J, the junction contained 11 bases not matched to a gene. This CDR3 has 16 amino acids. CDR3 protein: CASSQGQTRVADTQYF. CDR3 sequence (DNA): TGTGCCAGCTCACAGGGACAGACGCGAGTCGCAGATACGCAGTATTTT.

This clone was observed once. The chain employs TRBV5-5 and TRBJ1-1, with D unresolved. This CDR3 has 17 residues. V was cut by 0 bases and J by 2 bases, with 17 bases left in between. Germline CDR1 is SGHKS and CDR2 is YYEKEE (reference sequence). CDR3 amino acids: CASSLAAWAGSNTEAFF. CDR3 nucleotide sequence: TGTGCCAGCAGCTTGGCCGCTTGGGCAGGCAGCAACACTGAAGCTTTCTTT.

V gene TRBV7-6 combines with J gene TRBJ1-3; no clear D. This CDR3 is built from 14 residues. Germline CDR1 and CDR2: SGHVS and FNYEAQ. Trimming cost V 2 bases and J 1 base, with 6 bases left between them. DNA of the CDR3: TGTGCCAGCAGCTTAAGGGAGTCTGGAAACACCATATATTTT. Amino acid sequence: CASSLRESGNTIYF.

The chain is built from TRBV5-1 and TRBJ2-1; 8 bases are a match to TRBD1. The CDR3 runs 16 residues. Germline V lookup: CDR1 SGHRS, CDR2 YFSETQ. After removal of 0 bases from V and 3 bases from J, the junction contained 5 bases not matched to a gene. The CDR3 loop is CASSLVVTGDYNEQFF. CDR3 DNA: TGCGCCAGCAGCTTGGTGGTGACAGGGGACTACAATGAGCAGTTCTTC.

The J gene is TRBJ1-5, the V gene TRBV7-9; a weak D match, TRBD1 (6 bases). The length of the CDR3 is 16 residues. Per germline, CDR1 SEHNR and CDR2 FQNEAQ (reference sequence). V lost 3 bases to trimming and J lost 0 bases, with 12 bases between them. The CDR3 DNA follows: TGTGCCAGCAGCTTGGGGGGGCCGCGTAGCAATCAGCCCCAGCATTTT. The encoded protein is CASSLGGPRSNQPQHF.

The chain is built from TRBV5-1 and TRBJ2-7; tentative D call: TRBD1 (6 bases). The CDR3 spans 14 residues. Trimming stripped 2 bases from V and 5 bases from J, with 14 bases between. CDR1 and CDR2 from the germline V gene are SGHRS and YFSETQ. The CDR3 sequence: CASSFVTGPNEQYF. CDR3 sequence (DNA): TGCGCCAGCAGCTTTGTAACAGGGCCAAACGAGCAGTACTTC.

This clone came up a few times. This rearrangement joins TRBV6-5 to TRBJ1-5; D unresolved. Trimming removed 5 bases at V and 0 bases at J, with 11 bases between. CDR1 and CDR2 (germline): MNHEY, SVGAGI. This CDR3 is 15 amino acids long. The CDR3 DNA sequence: TGTGCCAGCAGTATACAGCAATATAGCAATCAGCCCCAGCATTTT. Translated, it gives CASSIQQYSNQPQHF.

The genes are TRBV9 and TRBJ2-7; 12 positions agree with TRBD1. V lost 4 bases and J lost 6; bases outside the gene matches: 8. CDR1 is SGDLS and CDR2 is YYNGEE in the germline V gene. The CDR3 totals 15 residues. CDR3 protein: CASSPTGTGGIEQYF. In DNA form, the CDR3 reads TGTGCCAGCAGCCCCACCGGGACAGGGGGCATCGAGCAGTACTTC.

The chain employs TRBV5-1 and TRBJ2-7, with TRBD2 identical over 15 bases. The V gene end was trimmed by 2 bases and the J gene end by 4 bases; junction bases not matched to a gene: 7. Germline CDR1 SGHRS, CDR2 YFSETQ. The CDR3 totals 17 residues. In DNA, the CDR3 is TGCGCCAGCAGCTTAAACGGACTAGCGGGGGGGCCTTACGAGCAGTACTTC. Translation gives CASSLNGLAGGPYEQYF. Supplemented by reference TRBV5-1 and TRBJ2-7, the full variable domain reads KAGVTQTPRYLIKTRGQQVTLSCSPISGHRSVSWYQQTPGQGLQFLFEYFSETQRNKGNFPGRFSGRQFSNSRSEMNVSTLELGDSALYLCASSLNGLAGGPYEQYFGPGTRLTVT.

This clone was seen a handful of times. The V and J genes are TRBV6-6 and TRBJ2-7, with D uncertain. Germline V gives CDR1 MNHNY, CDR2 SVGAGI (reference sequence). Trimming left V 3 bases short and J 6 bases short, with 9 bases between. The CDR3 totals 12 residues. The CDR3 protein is CASSYSSAEQYF. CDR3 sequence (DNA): TGTGCCAGCAGTTATAGCTCCGCCGAGCAGTACTTC.

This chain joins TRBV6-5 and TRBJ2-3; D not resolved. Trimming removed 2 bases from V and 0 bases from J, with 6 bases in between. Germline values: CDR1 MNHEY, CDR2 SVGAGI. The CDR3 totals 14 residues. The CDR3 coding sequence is TGTGCCAGCAGTTACACTATAAGCACAGATACGCAGTATTTT. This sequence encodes CASSYTISTDTQYF.

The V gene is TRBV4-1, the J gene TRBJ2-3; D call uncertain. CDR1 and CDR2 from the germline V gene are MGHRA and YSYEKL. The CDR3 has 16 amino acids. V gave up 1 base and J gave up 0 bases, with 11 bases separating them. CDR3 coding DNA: TGCGCCAGCAGCCAAGGAAGCGACGGGAGCACAGATACGCAGTATTTT. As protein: CASSQGSDGSTDTQYF.